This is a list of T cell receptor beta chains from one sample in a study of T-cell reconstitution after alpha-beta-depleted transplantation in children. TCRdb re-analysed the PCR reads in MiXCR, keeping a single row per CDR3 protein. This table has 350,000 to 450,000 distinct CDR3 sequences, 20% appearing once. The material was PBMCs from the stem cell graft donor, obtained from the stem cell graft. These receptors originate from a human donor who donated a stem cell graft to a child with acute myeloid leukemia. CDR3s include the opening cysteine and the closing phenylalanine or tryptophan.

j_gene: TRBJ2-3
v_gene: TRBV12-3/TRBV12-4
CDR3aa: CASRASGTDTQYF

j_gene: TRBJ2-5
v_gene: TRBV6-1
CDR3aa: CASRARQAGETQYF

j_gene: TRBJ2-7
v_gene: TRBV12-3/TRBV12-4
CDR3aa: CASSRIWDRVILEQYF

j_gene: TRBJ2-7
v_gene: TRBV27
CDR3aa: CASSIHGPRGPYEQYF

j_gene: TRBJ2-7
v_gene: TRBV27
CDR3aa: CASSLLPDFYEQYF

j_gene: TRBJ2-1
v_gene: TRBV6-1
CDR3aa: CASREAETHYNEQFF

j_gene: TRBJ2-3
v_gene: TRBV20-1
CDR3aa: CSASKALAGLTTDTQYF

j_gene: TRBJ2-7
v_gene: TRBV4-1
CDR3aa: CASSSRDSTYEQYF

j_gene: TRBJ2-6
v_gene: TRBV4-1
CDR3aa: CASSQDPSGTFGANVLTF

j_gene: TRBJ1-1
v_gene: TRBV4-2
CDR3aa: CASSPYRGGSTEAFF

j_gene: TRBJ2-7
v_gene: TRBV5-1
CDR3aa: CASSLTGEPYEQYF

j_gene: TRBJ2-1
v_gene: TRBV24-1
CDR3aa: CATSDLGQYNEQFF

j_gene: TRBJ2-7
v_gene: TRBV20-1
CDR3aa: CSAQDQTRSSYEQYF

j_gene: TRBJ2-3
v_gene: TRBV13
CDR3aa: CASSGGLAGVDTQYF

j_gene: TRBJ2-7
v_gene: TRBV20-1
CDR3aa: CSARGSGIGGEQYF

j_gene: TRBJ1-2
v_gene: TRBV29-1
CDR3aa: CSVVIEANYGYTF

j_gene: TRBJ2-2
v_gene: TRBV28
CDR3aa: CASSHPTGGLDTGELFF

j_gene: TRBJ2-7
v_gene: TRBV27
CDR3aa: CASGATRAYEQYF

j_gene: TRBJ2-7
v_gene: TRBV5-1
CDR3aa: CASKDRGGHEQYF

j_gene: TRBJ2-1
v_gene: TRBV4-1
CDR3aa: CASSPALASAYNEQFF

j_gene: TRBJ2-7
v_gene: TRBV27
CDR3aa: CASRRWLADPSYEQYF

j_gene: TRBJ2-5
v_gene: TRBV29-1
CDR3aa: CSVEPGTETQYF

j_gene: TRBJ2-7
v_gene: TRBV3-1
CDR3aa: CASSDGLAQNYEQYF

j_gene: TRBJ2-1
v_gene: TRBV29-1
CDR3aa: CSVWWRGKYNEQFF

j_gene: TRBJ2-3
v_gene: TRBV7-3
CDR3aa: CASSLSRTTSNTDTQYF

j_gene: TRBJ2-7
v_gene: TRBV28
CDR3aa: CASSMPYRTGSYEQYF

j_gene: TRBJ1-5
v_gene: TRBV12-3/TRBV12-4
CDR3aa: CASSLTVLGNQPQHF